The 28 T cell receptor beta chains below all came from one sample that was sequenced in a study of CD8+ T cells in alopecia areata. Sequencing templates came from extracted RNA that was reverse transcribed into cDNA. Profiled with immunoSEQ multiplex PCR; TCRdb holds only in-frame clones, not every one. The sample has 170,000 or so clones; roughly three fifths are singletons. Treatment noted: oral pan-JAK inhibitor, 5-10 mg twice daily. Here the sequenced sample was CD8+ T cells sorted from blood, taken at week 24, from a patient treated with tofacitinib. These receptors all stem from a human donor with alopecia areata.

This clone showed up just a few times. The chain carries TRBV4-1 and TRBJ2-3; D remains unclear. Germline V gene data show CDR1 as MGHRA and CDR2 as YSYEKL. Between the trimmed V and J ends, which lost 3 bases and 6 bases, there was a span of 19 bases. This CDR3 spans 16 amino acids. This chain's CDR3 is CASSHPSQGPADTQYF. The CDR3 DNA reads as TGCGCCAGCAGCCATCCCAGCCAAGGCCCGGCCGATACGCAGTATTTT.

A few counts support this clone. J is TRBJ1-2 and V is TRBV2, with a weak D call TRBD1 (5 bases). The CDR3 contains 13 residues. Trimming shortened V by 5 bases and J by 4 bases, and 11 bases separated the two germline ends. CDR1 and CDR2 (germline): SNHLY, FYNNEI. DNA of the CDR3: TGTGCCAGCAGTCTGGGACGCTCCTATGGCTACACCTTC. It is translated as CASSLGRSYGYTF.

The rearrangement joins TRBV5-1 to TRBJ1-1; 10 positions match TRBD1. The germline V gene has CDR1 SGHRS and CDR2 YFSETQ. Unmatched junction bases numbered 13, after V lost 0 bases and J lost 8 bases. This CDR3 region has 17 residues. CDR3 amino acids: CASSLGAGQGSSLEAFF. As DNA, the CDR3 is TGCGCCAGCAGCTTGGGCGCGGGACAGGGGTCAAGTTTGGAAGCTTTCTTT.

The chain links TRBV4-1 to TRBJ2-5, with a tentative D call TRBD2 (6 bases). The CDR3 totals 16 residues. V dropped 0 bases and J dropped 7 bases, with 18 bases sitting between them. From germline, CDR1 is MGHRA and CDR2 YSYEKL. In DNA form, the CDR3 reads TGCGCCAGCAGCCAAGATGGAGGGTTAGCGGTGGGGACCCAGTACTTC. It translates to CASSQDGGLAVGTQYF.

This clone occurred a few times. The J gene is TRBJ2-3, the V gene TRBV13; TRBD2 matches at 12 bases. This CDR3 is built from 16 residues. Germline-derived CDR1 and CDR2 are PRHDT and FYEKMQ (reference sequence). Trimming took 4 bases from V and 4 from J; bases not matched to a gene: 6. CDR3 sequence reads: CASSSRTSGAADTQYF. CDR3 nucleotides: TGTGCCAGCAGCTCACGGACTAGCGGGGCGGCAGATACGCAGTATTTT.

This clone was seen once. V usage is TRBV2 and J usage is TRBJ2-2; the match to TRBD1 covers 7 bases. CDR1 is SNHLY and CDR2 is FYNNEI in the germline V gene. The CDR3 totals 14 residues. V shed 7 bases and J 7 bases; nucleotides not matched to a gene: 9. The CDR3 here is CASTRQGPVGELFF. The DNA of the CDR3 is TGTGCCAGCACCCGACAGGGCCCGGTCGGGGAGCTGTTTTTT. The complete variable domain, with remaining parts taken from reference TRBV2 and TRBJ2-2, reads EPEVTQTPSHQVTQMGQEVILRCVPISNHLYFYWYRQILGQKVEFLVSFYNNEISEKSEIFDDQFSVERPDGSNFTLKIRSTKLEDSAMYFCASTRQGPVGELFFGEGSRLTVL.

This chain joins TRBV30 and TRBJ1-6; no clear D. Germline CDR1 GTSNPN, CDR2 SVGIG (reference sequence). With 1 base removed from V and 7 bases from J, the gap between germline ends came to 14 bases. The CDR3 runs 15 residues. The CDR3 sequence: CAWSADEAKNSPLHF. Written as DNA, the CDR3 is TGTGCCTGGAGTGCAGATGAGGCGAAGAATTCACCCCTCCACTTT.

The chain is built from TRBV11-1 and TRBJ1-2; tentatively, D is TRBD1 (5 bases). This CDR3 comprises 15 residues. V was clipped by 1 base and J by 0 bases, with 9 bases between them. CDR1 and CDR2 from the germline V gene are SGHAT and FQDESV (reference sequence). The CDR3 DNA follows: TGTGCCAGCAGCTTAGAAGGGGAGACTAACTATGGCTACACCTTC. Amino acids: CASSLEGETNYGYTF.

V usage is TRBV14 and J usage is TRBJ1-1; TRBD1 matches at 8 bases. The CDR3 spans 16 residues. J was trimmed by 3 bases and V by 5 bases; bases with no gene match: 11. Germline CDR1 SGHDN, CDR2 FVKESK. The CDR3 loop reads CASSYQAGGLYTEAFF. The CDR3, as DNA: TGTGCCAGCAGCTACCAGGCAGGGGGCTTGTACACTGAAGCTTTCTTT. Based on the CDR3 plus reference TRBV14 and TRBJ1-1, the full variable domain is EAGVTQFPSHSVIEKGQTVTLRCDPISGHDNLYWYRRVMGKEIKFLLHFVKESKQDESGMPNNRFLAERTGGTYSTLKVQPAELEDSGVYFCASSYQAGGLYTEAFFGQGTRLTVV.

The chain uses TRBV29-1 and TRBJ1-2; 7 bases are shared with TRBD1. The CDR3 extends over 16 amino acids. J gave up 7 bases and V 6 bases, and 20 bases lay outside the gene matches. Germline V gives CDR1 SQVTM, CDR2 ANQGSEA. The CDR3 protein is CSVGITGAFLRGGYTF. The CDR3 region has the DNA TGCAGCGTAGGGATAACAGGGGCCTTCTTGAGAGGTGGCTACACCTTC.

V is TRBV9 and J is TRBJ2-7; D is possibly TRBD1 or TRBD2 (5 bases each). V was shortened by 0 bases and J by 3 bases, with 10 bases between the two germline ends. The CDR3 contains 14 residues. Germline CDR1 is SGDLS and CDR2 is YYNGEE. This CDR3 reads CASSVGGDDYEQYF. The CDR3 DNA sequence: TGTGCCAGCAGCGTAGGAGGGGACGACTACGAGCAGTACTTC. The complete variable domain, with remaining parts taken from reference TRBV9 and TRBJ2-7, reads DSGVTQTPKHLITATGQRVTLRCSPRSGDLSVYWYQQSLDQGLQFLIQYYNGEERAKGNILERFSAQQFPDLHSELNLSSLELGDSALYFCASSVGGDDYEQYFGPGTRLTVT.

This sequence joins TRBV7-9 and TRBJ2-7; the match to TRBD1 covers 7 bases. Trimming removed 8 bases from V and 1 base from J; junction bases left unmatched: 8. Germline CDR1 SEHNR, CDR2 FQNEAQ (reference sequence). The CDR3 length is 14 residues. CDR3 sequence reads: CASDDEGASYEQYF. In DNA, the CDR3 is TGTGCCAGCGACGATGAGGGGGCTTCCTACGAGCAGTACTTC.

This clone was seen a handful of times. The rearrangement uses TRBV7-8 and TRBJ2-5; D is perhaps TRBD1 or TRBD2 (5 bases each). V was clipped by 4 bases and J by 2 bases, with 11 bases between them. The CDR3 runs 14 residues. The germline V gene encodes CDR1 SGHVS and CDR2 FQNEAQ. CDR3 DNA: TGTGCCAGCAGCTCACGGGGCAAACAAGAGACCCAGTACTTC. Translated, it gives CASSSRGKQETQYF.

The V and J genes are TRBV4-1 and TRBJ2-2; the match to TRBD1 covers 9 bases. This CDR3 comprises 18 residues. J was trimmed by 3 bases and V by 4 bases; bases with no gene match: 12. Per the germline V gene, CDR1 is MGHRA and CDR2 is YSYEKL. The CDR3 sequence: CASSRVILGQGDTGELFF. As DNA, the CDR3 is TGCGCCAGCAGCCGAGTAATACTGGGACAGGGTGACACCGGGGAGCTGTTTTTT.

This chain uses TRBV2 with TRBJ1-1, with a weak D call TRBD1 (6 bases). The germline V gene encodes CDR1 SNHLY and CDR2 FYNNEI. The CDR3 runs 12 residues. With 7 bases removed from V and 3 bases from J, the gap between germline ends came to 9 bases. CDR3 coding DNA: TGTGCCAGCAAGGGGGAAGACACTGAAGCTTTCTTT. As protein: CASKGEDTEAFF. Full variable domain (outside the CDR3, taken from reference TRBV2 and TRBJ1-1): EPEVTQTPSHQVTQMGQEVILRCVPISNHLYFYWYRQILGQKVEFLVSFYNNEISEKSEIFDDQFSVERPDGSNFTLKIRSTKLEDSAMYFCASKGEDTEAFFGQGTRLTVV.

The chain recombines TRBV15 with TRBJ2-3, with D possibly TRBD1 on 5 matching bases. CDR1 and CDR2 (germline): LNHNV, YYDKDF (reference sequence). Between the trimmed V and J ends, which lost 5 bases and 2 bases, there was a span of 14 bases. This CDR3 region has 15 residues. The CDR3, as DNA: TGTGCCACCAGCCTCAGGGATAACCCCACAGATACGCAGTATTTT. Translated: CATSLRDNPTDTQYF.

This chain joins TRBV13 and TRBJ2-5, with 10 bases that match TRBD1. Losses at the gene ends were 5 bases for V and 9 bases for J; bases not matched to a gene: 12. The germline V gene has CDR1 PRHDT and CDR2 FYEKMQ (reference sequence). The CDR3 extends over 15 amino acids. The CDR3 DNA reads TGTGCCAGCAGCCTCGACAGGGGGCCCACGAAGGCCCAGTACTTC. As protein: CASSLDRGPTKAQYF. Variable domain in full (rest from reference TRBV13 and TRBJ2-5): AAGVIQSPRHLIKEKRETATLKCYPIPRHDTVYWYQQGPGQDPQFLISFYEKMQSDKGSIPDRFSAQQFSDYHSELNMSSLELGDSALYFCASSLDRGPTKAQYFGPGTRLLVL.

With respect to this clone: Because the CDR3's place on the DNA is in doubt, the DNA is left out and the CDR3 is given as listed by TCRdb. The chain combines TRBV30 with TRBJ1-1. With termini counted, the CDR3 has 9 amino acids. Germline V gives CDR1 GTSNPN, CDR2 SVGIG (reference sequence). The CDR3 spells CAWGTGTHF.

The chain carries TRBV6-5 and TRBJ1-2; no firm D call. V was pared by 10 bases and J by 0 bases, with 15 bases between. Germline V gene sequence: CDR1 MNHEY, CDR2 SVGAGI. CDR3 length equals 14 residues. CDR3 residues: CATPSKVTNYGYTF. The CDR3 nucleotides read TGTGCCACGCCTTCGAAAGTTACTAACTATGGCTACACCTTC.

This clone occurred a few times. Within the sample, other DNA sequences also encode this same CDR3. The J gene is TRBJ2-2, the V gene TRBV25-1, with a possible D match to TRBD1 (5 bases). V was shortened by 6 bases and J by 3 bases, with 8 bases between the two germline ends. The CDR3 has 13 amino acids. Per the germline V gene, CDR1 is MGHDK and CDR2 is SYGVNS. The CDR3 is CASSDRYTGELFF. CDR3 nucleotide sequence: TGTGCCAGCAGCGACAGATACACCGGGGAGCTGTTTTTT.

Note on this clone: The identical CDR3 is also encoded by other nucleotide sequences in the sample. The CDR3 DNA reads as TGTGCCTGGAGTGGGGGCGGCAATCAGCCCCAGCATTTT. It yields the protein CAWSGGGNQPQHF. The chain combines TRBV30 with TRBJ1-5; D is possibly TRBD1 (5 bases). Germline CDR1 is GTSNPN and CDR2 is SVGIG (reference sequence). The V and J ends lost 1 base and 2 bases respectively, with 6 bases between them. This CDR3 region has 13 residues.

Here the CDR3 reads CASSQENRDRVGSPLHF. Here the CDR3 DNA reads TGCGCCAGCAGCCAAGAAAACAGGGACAGGGTGGGTTCACCCCTCCACTTT. This rearrangement joins TRBV4-1 to TRBJ1-6, with 9 bases matching TRBD1. The CDR3 length is 17 residues. Looked up from germline, CDR1 is MGHRA and CDR2 is YSYEKL. J was trimmed by 9 bases and V by 0 bases; bases with no gene match: 9.

The chain couples TRBV30 to TRBJ1-2; no definite D call. V was clipped by 0 bases and J by 4 bases, with 12 bases between them. The CDR3 loop spans 14 amino acids. Germline V gives CDR1 GTSNPN, CDR2 SVGIG (reference sequence). This chain's CDR3 is CAWSVPDGSYGYTF. DNA for the CDR3: TGTGCCTGGAGTGTCCCGGACGGATCCTATGGCTACACCTTC.

J is TRBJ2-1 and V is TRBV4-2; D gene unclear. V dropped 3 bases and J dropped 5 bases, with 8 bases sitting between them. The germline V gene encodes CDR1 LGHNA and CDR2 YNFKEQ. CDR3 size: 13 residues. This chain's CDR3 is CASSQGSNNEQFF. The DNA of the CDR3 is TGTGCCAGCAGCCAGGGGTCTAACAATGAGCAGTTCTTC.

The DNA for the CDR3 is TGTGCCAGCAGCATTGGGGACAGGATCGATGAGCAGTTCTTC. It is translated as CASSIGDRIDEQFF. The genes are TRBV13 and TRBJ2-1; 8 bases agree with TRBD1. The CDR3 loop spans 14 amino acids. Germline CDR1 PRHDT, CDR2 FYEKMQ (reference sequence). V lost 5 bases and J lost 8; bases outside the gene matches: 8.

This clone has more than one count but fewer than ten. The chain recombines TRBV29-1 with TRBJ2-1, with D possibly being TRBD2 (5 bases). The ends were cut back, 1 base at V and 5 bases at J, with 9 bases in the middle. There are 13 residues in the CDR3. Germline V CDR1 and CDR2: SQVTM, ANQGSEA. Written as DNA, the CDR3 is TGCAGCGTTGAAGGGGGAGAGCACAATGAGCAGTTCTTC. Its translation is CSVEGGEHNEQFF.

This clone has just a few counts. The chain uses TRBV29-1 and TRBJ1-1; D call uncertain. V was pared by 0 bases and J by 10 bases, with 9 bases between. The CDR3 consists of 11 residues. The germline CDR1 and CDR2 sequences are SQVTM and ANQGSEA. The CDR3 DNA is TGCAGCGTTGAAGAAGGACCATTAGCTTTCTTT. Protein sequence: CSVEEGPLAFF. Full variable domain (missing parts from reference TRBV29-1 and TRBJ1-1): SAVISQKPSRDICQRGTSLTIQCQVDSQVTMMFWYRQQPGQSLTLIATANQGSEATYESGFVIDKFPISRPNLTFSTLTVSNMSPEDSSIYLCSVEEGPLAFFGQGTRLTVV.

The chain joins TRBV7-9 to TRBJ2-5, with 9 bases matching TRBD1. Germline V gives CDR1 SEHNR, CDR2 FQNEAQ (reference sequence). The V segment lost 4 bases and the J segment 3 bases; nucleotides outside the gene matches: 6. The CDR3 is 15 amino acids. The CDR3 bases are TGTGCCAGCAGCTACCTCCGACAGGGGGAAGAGACCCAGTACTTC. Amino acids: CASSYLRQGEETQYF.